Below are 11 T cell receptor beta chains sequenced from a single sample in a study of identical twins. TCRdb re-called the 5' RACE reads through MiXCR, storing one row per CDR3 protein. The sample yields 1.5 million to 2 million distinct CDR3 sequences, less than 40% seen once. Material for sequencing was cord blood. All receptors derive from a newborn girl in good health.

This clonotype has a handful of counts. The rearrangement links TRBV6-1 to TRBJ2-7; the match to TRBD1 covers 9 bases. Germline CDR1 MNHNS, CDR2 SASEGT. The CDR3 runs 15 residues. V shed 4 bases, J shed 7 bases, and the junction held 11 bases outside the gene matches. CDR3 bases: TGTGCCAGCAGTGGGACCGGGACAGGGAGGAGGGAGCAGTACTTC. It specifies CASSGTGTGRREQYF.

This rearrangement joins TRBV6-1 to TRBJ1-1; 11 nucleotides match TRBD1. Germline V gene lookup returns CDR1 MNHNS and CDR2 SASEGT. After removal of 6 bases from V and 3 bases from J, the junction contained 6 bases not matched to a gene. CDR3 length: 15 residues. The CDR3 DNA is TGTGCCAGCAGGGAACCGGGACAGGGGGACACTGAAGCTTTCTTT. Amino acids: CASREPGQGDTEAFF.

This chain joins TRBV25-1 and TRBJ1-4, with D possibly being TRBD1 (5 bases). This CDR3 is built from 15 residues. Between the trimmed V and J ends, which lost 6 bases and 5 bases, there was a span of 16 bases. CDR1 and CDR2 from the germline V gene are MGHDK and SYGVNS. This CDR3 is CASSLSPGPNEKLFF. The CDR3 coding sequence is TGTGCCAGCAGCCTATCACCGGGACCCAATGAAAAACTGTTTTTT.

This clonotype has just a few counts. The J gene is TRBJ1-2, the V gene TRBV6-1; D perhaps matches TRBD1 (5 bases). The CDR3 contains 14 residues. The germline gives CDR1 MNHNS, CDR2 SASEGT. V lost 5 bases, J lost 4 bases, and 14 bases lay in between. Here the CDR3 DNA reads TGTGCCAGCAGTCTAATGACAGTCCTCTATGGCTACACCTTC. Its protein product is CASSLMTVLYGYTF.

J is TRBJ1-4 and V is TRBV3-1; no reliable D call. Between the trimmed V and J ends, which lost 1 base and 7 bases, there was a span of 4 bases. The CDR3 loop spans 12 amino acids. Germline CDR1 LGHDT, CDR2 YNNKEL (reference sequence). DNA of the CDR3: TGTGCCAGCAGCCAAGCCAGTGAAAAACTGTTTTTT. It encodes CASSQASEKLFF.

The gene calls are TRBV11-2 and TRBJ1-2; tentative D call: TRBD1 (5 bases). The CDR3 runs to 15 residues. Trimming removed 5 bases at V and 3 bases at J, with 16 bases between. Germline V gene lookup returns CDR1 SGHAT and CDR2 FQNNGV. CDR3 bases: TGTGCCAGCAGCCTAACGGGCAGGGTCGACTATGGCTACACCTTC. It translates to CASSLTGRVDYGYTF. The full variable domain, rest sourced from reference TRBV11-2 and TRBJ1-2, is EAGVAQSPRYKIIEKRQSVAFWCNPISGHATLYWYQQILGQGPKLLIQFQNNGVVDDSQLPKDRFSAERLKGVDSTLKIQPAKLEDSAVYLCASSLTGRVDYGYTFGSGTRLTVV.

This clonotype has more than one count but fewer than ten. The chain links TRBV7-2 to TRBJ2-1; TRBD2 matches 7 bases. CDR1 is SGHTA and CDR2 is FQGNSA in the germline V gene. This CDR3 is 14 amino acids long. V trimming: 4 bases; J trimming: 6 bases; junction bases outside the gene matches: 6. CDR3 loop: CASSWTGGSNEQFF. The CDR3 DNA is TGTGCCAGCAGCTGGACTGGCGGGAGCAATGAGCAGTTCTTC.

This clonotype has more than one count but fewer than ten. The rearrangement uses TRBV4-1 and TRBJ2-5, with D possibly TRBD2 on 6 matching bases. Germline CDR1 MGHRA, CDR2 YSYEKL. The V end lost 3 bases, the J end lost 9 bases, and 17 bases lay between the germline ends. The CDR3 consists of 14 residues. The CDR3 DNA is TGCGCCAGCAGCCACCCGGTGACTAGGTCTTCCCAGTACTTC. Protein sequence: CASSHPVTRSSQYF.

The chain combines TRBV12-3 or TRBV12-4 with TRBJ1-1, with TRBD1 as a possible D gene (5 bases). The CDR3 spans 14 residues. V lost 7 bases to trimming and J lost 4 bases, with 16 bases between them. CDR3 nucleotide sequence: TGTGCCAGCACCCCGAGCCAGGGAATCACTGAAGCTTTCTTT. It is translated as CASTPSQGITEAFF.

A remark on this clonotype: The DNA is left out, because the CDR3 cannot be placed on it with certainty; the CDR3 is given as TCRdb lists it. V gene TRBV5-1 combines with J gene TRBJ1-2; the D call TRBD1 from the table was never checked on the DNA. A total of 13 residues make up the CDR3, ends included. CDR1 and CDR2 from the germline V gene are SGHRS and YFSETQ. CDR3 loop: CASSWGTGSSGTF.

The J gene is TRBJ2-7, the V gene TRBV3-1; perhaps TRBD2 as D (5 bases). Looked up from germline, CDR1 is LGHDT and CDR2 is YNNKEL (reference sequence). This CDR3 comprises 17 residues. Trimming removed 1 base at V and 7 bases at J, with 23 bases between. CDR3 in amino acids: CASSQASGGSSYNEQYF. The CDR3 nucleotides are TGTGCCAGCAGCCAAGCGTCAGGCGGGTCCTCCTACAATGAGCAGTACTTC.